Below are 25 T cell receptor beta chains sequenced from a single sample in a study of shared clonotypes between healthy human individuals. Using immunoSEQ multiplex PCR, the repertoire was profiled, and TCRdb retains in-frame clones only, with some absent. The sample lists roughly 2 million clones, around 95% occurring once. What was sequenced was naive CD4+ T cells sorted from blood. As for subset: CD45RA+ positively selected. Receptors originate from a man aged 18 to 29 in good health.

The rearrangement uses TRBV29-1 and TRBJ2-7; TRBD1 matches at 9 bases. Germline V lookup: CDR1 SQVTM, CDR2 ANQGSEA. The CDR3 consists of 14 residues. J was trimmed by 3 bases and V by 2 bases; bases with no gene match: 5. The CDR3 region has the DNA TGCAGCGTTGAATCGAGGACAGGGGTCTACGAGCAGTACTTC. It specifies CSVESRTGVYEQYF.

The gene calls are TRBV2 and TRBJ2-2, with D possibly TRBD2 on 5 matching bases. Germline assignment: CDR1 SNHLY and CDR2 FYNNEI. Trimming took 6 bases from V and 6 from J, leaving 8 bases between them. CDR3 size: 12 residues. The CDR3 bases are TGTGCCAGCAGCGGGATCGCCGGGGAGCTGTTTTTT. It translates to CASSGIAGELFF.

The chain couples TRBV2 to TRBJ2-1; D may be TRBD1 or TRBD2 (5 bases each). CDR1 is SNHLY, CDR2 FYNNEI, per germline. The V end lost 7 bases, the J end lost 3 bases, and 13 bases lay between the germline ends. This CDR3 has 14 amino acids. The CDR3 loop reads CASNRDLSYNEQFF. The CDR3, as DNA: TGTGCCAGCAATCGGGACCTGAGCTACAATGAGCAGTTCTTC. The variable domain in full, with the rest retrieved from reference TRBV2 and TRBJ2-1, is EPEVTQTPSHQVTQMGQEVILRCVPISNHLYFYWYRQILGQKVEFLVSFYNNEISEKSEIFDDQFSVERPDGSNFTLKIRSTKLEDSAMYFCASNRDLSYNEQFFGPGTRLTVL.

The chain joins TRBV6-1 to TRBJ2-1, with 10 positions matching TRBD2. The ends lost 4 bases at V and 6 bases at J; junction bases unmatched: 9. This CDR3 region has 16 residues. Germline CDR1 and CDR2: MNHNS and SASEGT. The CDR3 bases are TGTGCCAGCAGTGCCTGGACTAGCGGCCTTTTCAATGAGCAGTTCTTC. Translation gives CASSAWTSGLFNEQFF.

As to this clone: The sample holds other DNA sequences that translate to the same CDR3. The chain is built from TRBV4-1 and TRBJ2-3; D ambiguous. Per the germline V gene, CDR1 is MGHRA and CDR2 is YSYEKL. With 0 bases removed from V and 5 bases from J, the gap between germline ends came to 6 bases. CDR3 length equals 13 residues. The CDR3 bases are TGCGCCAGCAGCCAAGATCCGGGAGATACGCAGTATTTT. This gives the protein CASSQDPGDTQYF.

The chain uses TRBV18 and TRBJ2-1; TRBD2 agrees at 8 bases. The length of the CDR3 is 15 residues. The germline V gene encodes CDR1 KGHSH and CDR2 LQKENI. V was pared by 3 bases and J by 4 bases, with 5 bases of the junction left unmatched. CDR3 DNA: TGTGCCAGCTCACCCGGGGGGGCGCCTTACAATGAGCAGTTCTTC. This translates into CASSPGGAPYNEQFF.

V gene TRBV6-6 combines with J gene TRBJ2-7; TRBD2 agrees at 8 bases. V was pared by 10 bases and J by 0 bases, with 5 bases of the junction left unmatched. The length of the CDR3 is 13 residues. Germline CDR1 is MNHNY and CDR2 is SVGAGI (reference sequence). This CDR3 reads CATKAGVSYEQYF. The CDR3 DNA sequence: TGTGCCACCAAAGCGGGAGTCTCCTACGAGCAGTACTTC.

The chain links TRBV11-2 to TRBJ2-1, with 7 nucleotides matching TRBD2. This CDR3 contains 17 residues. Germline V gene data show CDR1 as SGHAT and CDR2 as FQNNGV. The trim removed 2 bases at V and 8 bases at J, leaving 15 bases unmatched. The CDR3 sequence is CASSLLSRGRASDEQFF. CDR3 in DNA: TGTGCCAGCAGCTTACTCTCCCGAGGGAGGGCCAGCGATGAGCAGTTCTTC.

CDR3 bases: TGTGCCAGCAGCCGGGGGGCCGAGAACACCGGGGAGCTGTTTTTT. Residues: CASSRGAENTGELFF. This sequence joins TRBV5-4 and TRBJ2-2, with D possibly being TRBD2 (7 bases). This CDR3 is built from 15 residues. The V end lost 4 bases, the J end lost 1 base, and 11 bases lay between the germline ends. From germline, CDR1 is SGHNT and CDR2 YYREEE (reference sequence).

The count of this clone is one. The genes are TRBV7-8 and TRBJ1-4; tentatively, D is TRBD1 (5 bases). Per the germline V gene, CDR1 is SGHVS and CDR2 is FQNEAQ. The CDR3 is made up of 15 amino acids. V gave up 5 bases and J gave up 8 bases, with 18 bases separating them. The CDR3 coding sequence is TGTGCCAGCAGCCTAGATGGGACCCGCGAGGAAAAACTGTTTTTT. This sequence encodes CASSLDGTREEKLFF.

The chain joins TRBV9 to TRBJ1-2; D not certain. In germline, CDR1 is SGDLS, CDR2 YYNGEE. The V and J ends lost 0 bases and 3 bases respectively, with 12 bases between them. CDR3 length: 15 amino acids. DNA of the CDR3: TGTGCCAGCAGCGTAGGCAAAGGGTGGGACTATGGCTACACCTTC. Its translation: CASSVGKGWDYGYTF.

The count of this clone is one. The chain has TRBV11-2 and TRBJ1-3; D is unresolved. CDR3 length: 12 residues. Germline loops: CDR1 SGHAT, CDR2 FQNNGV. Trimming cost V 1 base and J 8 bases, with 6 bases left between them. Here the CDR3 reads CASSLGGYTIYF. CDR3 DNA sequence: TGTGCCAGCAGCTTAGGAGGGTACACCATATATTTT.

This clone appeared once. V and J are TRBV9 and TRBJ2-5; D may be TRBD2 (6 bases). Trimming left V 0 bases short and J 0 bases short, with 9 bases between. Per the germline V gene, CDR1 is SGDLS and CDR2 is YYNGEE. The CDR3 loop spans 15 amino acids. CDR3 nucleotides: TGTGCCAGCAGCGTAGATGGGGGGTACCAAGAGACCCAGTACTTC. Residues: CASSVDGGYQETQYF.

The chain uses TRBV30 and TRBJ1-5, with D possibly TRBD1 on 6 matching bases. V lost 3 bases to trimming and J lost 6 bases, with 12 bases between them. This CDR3 has 13 residues. Germline V gives CDR1 GTSNPN, CDR2 SVGIG (reference sequence). In DNA form, the CDR3 reads TGTGCCTGGAGCTACAGGGACGGTCAGCCCCAGCATTTT. Protein product: CAWSYRDGQPQHF.

This clone was recorded only once. The gene calls are TRBV15 and TRBJ2-7; D unclear. Germline V gene data show CDR1 as LNHNV and CDR2 as YYDKDF (reference sequence). The germline V and J ends were trimmed by 1 base and 0 bases, with 10 bases remaining between them. CDR3 length equals 15 residues. This CDR3 reads CATSRVGIGSYEQYF. The CDR3 DNA is TGTGCCACCAGCAGAGTGGGAATAGGCTCCTACGAGCAGTACTTC.

This rearrangement joins TRBV2 to TRBJ2-5; D remains unclear. The V gene's germline CDR1 is SNHLY and CDR2 FYNNEI. The V and J ends lost 7 bases and 2 bases respectively, with 8 bases between them. The CDR3 extends over 12 amino acids. The CDR3 coding sequence is TGTGCCAGCATGATGGGACAAGAGACCCAGTACTTC. Its protein product is CASMMGQETQYF.

The table lists this clone with a count of one. This chain uses TRBV28 with TRBJ2-7; D gene unclear. Germline assignment: CDR1 MDHEN and CDR2 SYDVKM. This CDR3 region has 12 residues. Trimming took 2 bases from V and 7 from J, leaving 9 bases between them. The CDR3 loop is CASSLSRREQYF. CDR3 sequence (DNA): TGTGCCAGCAGTTTAAGTAGGCGTGAGCAGTACTTC.

The chain couples TRBV5-4 to TRBJ2-3; 10 bases map to TRBD2. J gave up 7 bases and V 5 bases, and 13 bases lay outside the gene matches. CDR1 and CDR2 from the germline V gene are SGHNT and YYREEE (reference sequence). The CDR3 is made up of 16 amino acids. The CDR3 reads CASSPGLLAGGNTQYF. CDR3 sequence (DNA): TGTGCCAGCAGTCCAGGGTTGTTAGCGGGAGGAAATACGCAGTATTTT.

The chain employs TRBV5-3 and TRBJ2-4; D is perhaps TRBD1 (6 bases). TRBV5-3 is an ORF for which the function is uncertain. V shed 1 base and J shed 0 bases, with 14 bases lying between them. This CDR3 is built from 17 residues. DNA of the CDR3: TGTGCCAGAAGCTTGAGCCGGGACACTCTAGCCAAAAACATTCAGTACTTC. This sequence encodes CARSLSRDTLAKNIQYF.

The V call is TRBV6-5, the J call TRBJ2-6; the D gene is possibly TRBD2 (6 bases). CDR3 length equals 15 residues. The germline V gene has CDR1 MNHEY and CDR2 SVGAGI. Trimming pared 6 bases from V and 4 bases from J, leaving 13 bases between. For the CDR3, the DNA is TGTGCCAGCAGCCACGGGGGACTCGGGGCCAACGTCCTGACTTTC. Encoded protein: CASSHGGLGANVLTF.

The rearrangement links TRBV27 to TRBJ2-7; TRBD1 agrees at 7 bases. CDR3 length equals 14 residues. After removal of 6 bases from V and 2 bases from J, the junction contained 7 bases not matched to a gene. Germline CDR1 MNHEY, CDR2 SMNVEV (reference sequence). The CDR3 sequence is CASSLRDRTYEQYF. The CDR3 DNA sequence: TGTGCCAGCAGCCTCCGGGACAGAACCTACGAGCAGTACTTC.

The rearrangement links TRBV18 to TRBJ2-7, with 8 bases aligning to TRBD1. Unmatched junction bases numbered 7, after V lost 4 bases and J lost 5 bases. The CDR3 is 14 amino acids. Per the germline V gene, CDR1 is KGHSH and CDR2 is LQKENI. The CDR3 DNA reads as TGTGCCAGCTCACAACTTATGACAGGGGACGAGCAGTACTTC. Translated, it gives CASSQLMTGDEQYF.

The chain recombines TRBV4-1 with TRBJ1-2, with 8 bases lining up with TRBD1. The CDR3 sequence is 14 residues long. The trim removed 4 bases at V and 8 bases at J, leaving 9 bases unmatched. Looked up from germline, CDR1 is MGHRA and CDR2 is YSYEKL. The CDR3 protein is CASSPGQGLFGYTF. Written as DNA, the CDR3 is TGCGCCAGCAGCCCCGGACAGGGCCTCTTCGGCTACACCTTC.

The chain has TRBV4-1 and TRBJ2-3, with TRBD2 matching 14 bases. The CDR3 contains 21 residues. Germline V lookup: CDR1 MGHRA, CDR2 YSYEKL. The V segment lost 1 base and the J segment 2 bases; nucleotides outside the gene matches: 14. The CDR3, as DNA: TGCGCCAGCAGCCAAGGGACTAGCGGGAGGACCTTCCCCCTAACCACAGATACGCAGTATTTT. This encodes CASSQGTSGRTFPLTTDTQYF.

V is TRBV9 and J is TRBJ2-5, with 13 bases lining up with TRBD2. After removal of 4 bases from V and 1 base from J, the junction contained 4 bases not matched to a gene. Germline lookup yields CDR1 SGDLS and CDR2 YYNGEE. CDR3 size: 16 residues. The CDR3 DNA is TGTGCCAGCAGCTTAACTAGCGGGGGGGCCCAAGAGACCCAGTACTTC. Protein product: CASSLTSGGAQETQYF.